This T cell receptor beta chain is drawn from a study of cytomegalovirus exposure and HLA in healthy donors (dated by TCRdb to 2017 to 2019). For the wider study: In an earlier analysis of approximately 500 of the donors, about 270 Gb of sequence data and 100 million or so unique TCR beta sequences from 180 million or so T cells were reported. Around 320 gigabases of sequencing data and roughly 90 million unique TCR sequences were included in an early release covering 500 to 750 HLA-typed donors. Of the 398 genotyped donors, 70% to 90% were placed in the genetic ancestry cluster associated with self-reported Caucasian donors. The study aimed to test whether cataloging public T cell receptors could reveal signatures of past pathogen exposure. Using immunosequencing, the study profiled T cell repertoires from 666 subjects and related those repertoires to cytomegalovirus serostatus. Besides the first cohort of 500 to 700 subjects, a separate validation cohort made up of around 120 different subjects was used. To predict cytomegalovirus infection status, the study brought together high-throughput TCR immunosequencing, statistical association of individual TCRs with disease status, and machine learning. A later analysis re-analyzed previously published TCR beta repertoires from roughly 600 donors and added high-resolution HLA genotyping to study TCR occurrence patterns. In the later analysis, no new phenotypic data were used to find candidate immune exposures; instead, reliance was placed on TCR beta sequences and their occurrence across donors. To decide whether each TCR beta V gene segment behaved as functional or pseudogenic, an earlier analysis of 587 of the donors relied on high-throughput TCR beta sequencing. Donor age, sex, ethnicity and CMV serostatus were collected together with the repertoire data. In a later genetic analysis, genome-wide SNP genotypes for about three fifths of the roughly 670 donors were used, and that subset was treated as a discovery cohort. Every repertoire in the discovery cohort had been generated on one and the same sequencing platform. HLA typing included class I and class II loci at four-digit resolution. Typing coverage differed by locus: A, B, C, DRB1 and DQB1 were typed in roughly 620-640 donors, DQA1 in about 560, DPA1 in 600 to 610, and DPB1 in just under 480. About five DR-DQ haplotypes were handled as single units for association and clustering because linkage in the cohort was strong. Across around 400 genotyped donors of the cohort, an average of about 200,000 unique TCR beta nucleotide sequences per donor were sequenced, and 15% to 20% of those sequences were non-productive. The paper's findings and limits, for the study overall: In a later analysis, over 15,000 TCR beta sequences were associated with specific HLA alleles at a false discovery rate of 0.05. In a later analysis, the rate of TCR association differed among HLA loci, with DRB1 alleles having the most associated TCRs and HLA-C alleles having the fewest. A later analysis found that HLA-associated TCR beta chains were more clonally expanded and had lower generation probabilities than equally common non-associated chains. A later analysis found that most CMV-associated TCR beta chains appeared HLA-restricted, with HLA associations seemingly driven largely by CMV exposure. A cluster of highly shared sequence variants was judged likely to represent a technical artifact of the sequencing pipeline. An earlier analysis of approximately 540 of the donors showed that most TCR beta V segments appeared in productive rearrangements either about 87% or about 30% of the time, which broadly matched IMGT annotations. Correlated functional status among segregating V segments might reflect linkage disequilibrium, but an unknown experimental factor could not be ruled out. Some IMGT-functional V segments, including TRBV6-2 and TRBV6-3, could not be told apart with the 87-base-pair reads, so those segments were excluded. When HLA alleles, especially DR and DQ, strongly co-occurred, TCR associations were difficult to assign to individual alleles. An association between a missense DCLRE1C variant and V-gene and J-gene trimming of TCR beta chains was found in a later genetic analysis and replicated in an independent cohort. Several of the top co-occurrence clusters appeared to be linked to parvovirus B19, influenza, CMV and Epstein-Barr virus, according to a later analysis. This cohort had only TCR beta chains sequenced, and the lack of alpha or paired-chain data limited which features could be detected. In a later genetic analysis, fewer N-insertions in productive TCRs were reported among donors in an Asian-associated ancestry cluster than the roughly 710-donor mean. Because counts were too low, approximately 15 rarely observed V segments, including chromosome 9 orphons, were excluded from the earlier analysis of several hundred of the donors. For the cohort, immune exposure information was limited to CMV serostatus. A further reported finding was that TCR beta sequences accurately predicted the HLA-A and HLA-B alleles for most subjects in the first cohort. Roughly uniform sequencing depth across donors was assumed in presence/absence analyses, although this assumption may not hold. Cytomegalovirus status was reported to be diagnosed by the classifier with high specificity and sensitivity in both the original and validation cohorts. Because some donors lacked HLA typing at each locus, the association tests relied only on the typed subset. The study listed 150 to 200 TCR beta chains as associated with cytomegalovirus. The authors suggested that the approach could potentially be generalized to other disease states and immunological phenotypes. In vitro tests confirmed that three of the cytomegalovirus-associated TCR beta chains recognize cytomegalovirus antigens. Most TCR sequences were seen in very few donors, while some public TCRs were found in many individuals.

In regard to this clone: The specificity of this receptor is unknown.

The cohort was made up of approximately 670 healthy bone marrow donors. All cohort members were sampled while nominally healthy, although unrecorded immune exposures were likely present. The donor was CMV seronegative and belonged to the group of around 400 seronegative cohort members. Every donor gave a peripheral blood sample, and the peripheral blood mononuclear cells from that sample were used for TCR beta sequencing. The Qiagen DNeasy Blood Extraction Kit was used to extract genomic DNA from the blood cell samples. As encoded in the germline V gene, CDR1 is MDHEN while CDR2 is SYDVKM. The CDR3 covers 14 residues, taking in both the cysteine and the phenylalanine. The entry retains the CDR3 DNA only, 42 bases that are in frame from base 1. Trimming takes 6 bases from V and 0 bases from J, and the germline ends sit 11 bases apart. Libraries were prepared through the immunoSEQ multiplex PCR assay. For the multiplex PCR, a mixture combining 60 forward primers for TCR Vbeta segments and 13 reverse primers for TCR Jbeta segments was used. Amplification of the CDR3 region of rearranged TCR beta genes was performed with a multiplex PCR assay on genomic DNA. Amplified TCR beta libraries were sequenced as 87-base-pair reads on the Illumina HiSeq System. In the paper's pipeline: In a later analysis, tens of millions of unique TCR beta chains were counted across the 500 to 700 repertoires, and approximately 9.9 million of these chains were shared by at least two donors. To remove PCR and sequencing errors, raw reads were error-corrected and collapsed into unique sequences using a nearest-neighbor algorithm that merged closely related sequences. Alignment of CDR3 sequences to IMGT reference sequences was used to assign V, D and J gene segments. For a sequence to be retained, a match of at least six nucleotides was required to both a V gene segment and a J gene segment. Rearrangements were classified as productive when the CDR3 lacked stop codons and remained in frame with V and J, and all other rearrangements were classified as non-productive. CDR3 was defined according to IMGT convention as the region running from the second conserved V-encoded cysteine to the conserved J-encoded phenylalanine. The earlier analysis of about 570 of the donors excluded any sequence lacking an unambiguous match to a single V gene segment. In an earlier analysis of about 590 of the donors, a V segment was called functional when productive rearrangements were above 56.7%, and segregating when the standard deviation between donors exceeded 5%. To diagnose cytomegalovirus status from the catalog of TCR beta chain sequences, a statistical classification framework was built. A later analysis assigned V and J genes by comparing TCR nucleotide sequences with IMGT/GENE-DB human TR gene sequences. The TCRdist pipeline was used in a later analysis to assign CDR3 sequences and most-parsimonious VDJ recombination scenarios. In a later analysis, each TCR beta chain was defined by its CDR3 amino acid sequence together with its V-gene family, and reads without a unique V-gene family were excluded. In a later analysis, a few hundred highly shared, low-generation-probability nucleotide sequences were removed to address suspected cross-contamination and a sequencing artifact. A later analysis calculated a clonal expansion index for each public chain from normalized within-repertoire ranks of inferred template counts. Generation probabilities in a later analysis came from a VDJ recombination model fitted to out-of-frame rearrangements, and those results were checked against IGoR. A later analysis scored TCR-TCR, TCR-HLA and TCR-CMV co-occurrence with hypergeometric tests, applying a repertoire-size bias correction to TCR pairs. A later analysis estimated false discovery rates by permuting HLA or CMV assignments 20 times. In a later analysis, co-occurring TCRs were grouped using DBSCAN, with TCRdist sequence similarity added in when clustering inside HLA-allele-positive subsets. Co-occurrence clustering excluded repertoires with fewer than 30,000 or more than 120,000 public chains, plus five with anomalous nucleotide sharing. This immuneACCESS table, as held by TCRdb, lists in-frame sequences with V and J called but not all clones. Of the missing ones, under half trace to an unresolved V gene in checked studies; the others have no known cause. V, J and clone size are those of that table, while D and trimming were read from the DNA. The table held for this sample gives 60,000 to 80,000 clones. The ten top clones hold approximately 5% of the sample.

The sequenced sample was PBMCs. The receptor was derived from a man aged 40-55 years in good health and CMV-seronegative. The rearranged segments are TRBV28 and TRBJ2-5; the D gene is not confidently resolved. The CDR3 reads CASSPLSHQETQYF. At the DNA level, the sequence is TGTGCCAGCAGCCCCCTCTCCCACCAAGAGACCCAGTACTTC.